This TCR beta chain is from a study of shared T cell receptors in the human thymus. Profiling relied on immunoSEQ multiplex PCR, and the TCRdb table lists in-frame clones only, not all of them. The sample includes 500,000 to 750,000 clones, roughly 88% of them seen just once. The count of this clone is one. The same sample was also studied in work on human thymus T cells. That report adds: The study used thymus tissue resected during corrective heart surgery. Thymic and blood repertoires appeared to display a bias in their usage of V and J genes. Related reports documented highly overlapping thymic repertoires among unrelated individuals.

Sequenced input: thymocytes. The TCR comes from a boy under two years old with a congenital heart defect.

CDR3 nucleotide sequence: TGTGCTAATTTAACAGGGGTGGACGGACTAGCGGGAGGGGACGTGGGAACCGGGGAGCTGTTTTTT. This sequence encodes CANLTGVDGLAGGDVGTGELFF. The rearrangement uses TRBV12-5 and TRBJ2-2; 15 bases align to TRBD2. CDR1 is LGHNT and CDR2 is FRNRAP in the germline V gene. This CDR3 has 22 amino acids. The V and J ends lost 10 bases and 5 bases, in that order; junction bases with no gene match: 26.